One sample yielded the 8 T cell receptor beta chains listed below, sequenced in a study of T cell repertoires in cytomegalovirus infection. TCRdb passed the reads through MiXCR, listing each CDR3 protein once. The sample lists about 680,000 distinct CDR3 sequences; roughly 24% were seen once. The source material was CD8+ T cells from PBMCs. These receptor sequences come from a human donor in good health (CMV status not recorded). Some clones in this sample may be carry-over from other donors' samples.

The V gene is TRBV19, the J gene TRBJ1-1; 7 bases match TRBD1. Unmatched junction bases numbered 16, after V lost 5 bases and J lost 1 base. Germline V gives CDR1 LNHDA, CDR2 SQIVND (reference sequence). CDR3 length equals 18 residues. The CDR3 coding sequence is TGTGCCAGTAGTTACCCCCGGGACAGCAATTTCGAGAACACTGAAGCTTTCTTT. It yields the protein CASSYPRDSNFENTEAFF.

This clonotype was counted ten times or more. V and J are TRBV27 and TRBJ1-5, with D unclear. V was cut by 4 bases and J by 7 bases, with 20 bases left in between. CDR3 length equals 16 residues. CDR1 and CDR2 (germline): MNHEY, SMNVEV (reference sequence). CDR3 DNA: TGTGCCAGCAGTTGGACCGGGCCCCGGGATAGCCAGCCCCAGCATTTT. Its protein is CASSWTGPRDSQPQHF.

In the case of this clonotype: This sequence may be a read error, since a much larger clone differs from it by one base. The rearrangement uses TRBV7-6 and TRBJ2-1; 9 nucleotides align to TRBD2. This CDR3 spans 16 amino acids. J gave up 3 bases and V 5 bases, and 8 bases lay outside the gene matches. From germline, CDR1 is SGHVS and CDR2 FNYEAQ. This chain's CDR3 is CASSPRGGGVYNEQFF. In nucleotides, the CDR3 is TGTGCCAGCAGCCCCCGCGGGGGGGGGGTCTACAATGAGCAGTTCTTC.

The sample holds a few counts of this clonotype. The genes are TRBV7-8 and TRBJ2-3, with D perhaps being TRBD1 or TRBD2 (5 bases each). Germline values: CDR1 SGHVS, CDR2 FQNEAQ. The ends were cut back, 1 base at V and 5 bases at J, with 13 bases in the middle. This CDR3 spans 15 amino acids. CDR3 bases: TGTGCCAGCAGCTTAGGACGGGGCCGCGTAGATACGCAGTATTTT. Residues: CASSLGRGRVDTQYF.

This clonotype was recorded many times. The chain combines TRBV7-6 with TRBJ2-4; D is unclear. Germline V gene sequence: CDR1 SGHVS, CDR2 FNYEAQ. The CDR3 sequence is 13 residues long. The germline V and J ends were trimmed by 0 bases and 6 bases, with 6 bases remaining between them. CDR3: CASSLAEGNIQYF. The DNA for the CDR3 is TGTGCCAGCAGCTTAGCAGAAGGAAACATTCAGTACTTC.

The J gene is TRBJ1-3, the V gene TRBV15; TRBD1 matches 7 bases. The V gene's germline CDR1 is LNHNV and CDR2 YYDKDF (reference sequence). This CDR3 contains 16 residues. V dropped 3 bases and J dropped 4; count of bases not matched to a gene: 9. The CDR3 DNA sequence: TGTGCCACCAGCAGGACCCAGACAGGGTACGGAAACACCATATATTTT. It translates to CATSRTQTGYGNTIYF.

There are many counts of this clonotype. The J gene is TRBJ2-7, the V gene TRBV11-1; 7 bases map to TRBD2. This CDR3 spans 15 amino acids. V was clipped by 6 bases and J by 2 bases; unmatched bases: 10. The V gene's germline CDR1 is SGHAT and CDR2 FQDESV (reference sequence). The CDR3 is CASSLRRGNAYEQYF. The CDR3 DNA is TGTGCCAGCAGTCTCCGGCGGGGGAATGCCTACGAGCAGTACTTC.

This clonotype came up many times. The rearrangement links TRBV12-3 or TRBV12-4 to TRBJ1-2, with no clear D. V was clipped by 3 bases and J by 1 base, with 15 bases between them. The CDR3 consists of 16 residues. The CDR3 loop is CASSFIGQAYNYGYTF. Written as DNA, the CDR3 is TGTGCCAGCAGTTTTATCGGGCAGGCGTATAACTATGGCTACACCTTC.